Described below is a single T cell receptor (beta chain) sequence and its context. The table lists this clonotype with many counts. The clone's antigen remains unknown. Per-base qualities were not stored, and no clone one base away is much larger. The data were obtained in a study of CD8 T cells in ankylosing spondylitis (dated by TCRdb to between 2016 and 2019). Study-wide context: To find TCR variants linked to disease, the study profiled T cell receptor beta repertoires in ankylosing spondylitis patients and healthy donors. The full study cohort was made up of 20 to 25 ankylosing spondylitis patients and more than 90 healthy donors. Samples of peripheral blood were taken, and for ankylosing spondylitis patients, synovial fluid was collected as well. What the authors observed across the whole study: A TCR beta motif made up of several highly homologous amino acid variants appeared to be characteristic of blood from ankylosing spondylitis patients. The disease-linked clones had a CD8+ phenotype and were found at relatively low frequencies in peripheral blood. The disease-linked clones were reported as significantly enriched in matched synovial fluid samples from ankylosing spondylitis patients. Some motif variants were previously reported in synovial fluid and blood of reactive arthritis patients, suggesting common disease-initiation mechanisms.

Based on the germline V gene, the CDR1 and CDR2 sequences are MNHNS and SASEGT. Reading from cysteine to phenylalanine, the CDR3 counts 16 amino acids. CDR3 DNA only is kept here, 48 bases in frame from base 1. The germline ends are 18 bases apart after V is trimmed by 6 bases and J by 4 bases. The run used an Illumina HiSeq 2500. Quantitative 5'-RACE with molecular barcodes was the method used to prepare the TCR beta libraries. In the source study's methods: Disease-linked TCR variants were identified with a new computational method built on a probabilistic model of VDJ rearrangement. TCRdb handled the public reads itself, with Q25 trimming in fastp and clone calling in MiXCR, and kept productive beta chains. Each CDR3 protein appears once, grouped with its most common genes and DNA. The V and J calls come from TCRdb's annotation, not from the publication. The sample table records 200,000 or so distinct CDR3 sequences; roughly 25% of these occur just once. The ten biggest clones cover about 7% of the sample.

The chain is encoded by TRBV6-1 joined to TRBJ2-2; TRBD1 is possibly the D segment (6 matching bases). The sequenced sample was blood, either unsorted or a sorted T cell fraction (not recorded which). This TCR was recovered from a male donor with ankylosing spondylitis or in good health (not recorded which). The DNA is TGTGCCAGCAGCCCTGGGGGCAGATCTTTCACCGGGGAGCTGTTTTTT. The resulting protein is CASSPGGRSFTGELFF.